One sample yielded the 15 T cell receptor beta chains listed below, sequenced in a study of blood T cells in healthy people across ages. The second PCR ran roughly 7 to 11 cycles with a sample-barcoded 5' primer and J-beta primers. TCRdb redid the calling of the 5' RACE reads with MiXCR, one entry per CDR3 protein. The sample has about 1.8 million distinct CDR3 sequences; just under 50% are singletons. The sequenced sample was blood. Every receptor here comes from a woman aged 40 to 49 in good health.

This clonotype was observed a few times. This chain uses TRBV5-6 with TRBJ1-2; D unresolved. The CDR3 spans 15 residues. Germline-derived CDR1 and CDR2 are SGHDT and YYEEEE. With 0 bases removed from V and 2 bases from J, the gap between germline ends came to 11 bases. Here the CDR3 DNA reads TGTGCCAGCAGCTTGGATCCGACGCTAAACTATGGCTACACCTTC. Translation gives CASSLDPTLNYGYTF.

The V and J genes are TRBV6-5 and TRBJ1-5, with D unclear. The CDR3 consists of 14 residues. The ends were cut back, 6 bases at V and 4 bases at J, with 13 bases in the middle. CDR1 is MNHEY and CDR2 is SVGAGI in the germline V gene. The CDR3 DNA follows: TGTGCCAGCAGGTCTCTACTGGATAATCAGCCCCAGCATTTT. As protein: CASRSLLDNQPQHF.

The chain joins TRBV5-1 to TRBJ2-3, with D possibly TRBD2 on 6 matching bases. Trimming removed 7 bases from V and 0 bases from J, with 18 bases in between. Germline V gene lookup returns CDR1 SGHRS and CDR2 YFSETQ. The CDR3 contains 16 residues. The DNA of the CDR3 is TGCGCCAGCGGGAAATCGGGACTCCCTAGCACAGATACGCAGTATTTT. This translates into CASGKSGLPSTDTQYF.

This clonotype came up a few times. The chain links TRBV9 to TRBJ2-7, with TRBD1 identical over 11 bases. The CDR3 runs 15 residues. The J segment lost 4 bases and the V segment lost 2 bases, leaving 5 bases of the junction unmatched. Germline CDR1 reads SGDLS; CDR2 reads YYNGEE. CDR3 sequence: CASSVGTGGQYEQYF. The CDR3 DNA reads as TGTGCCAGCAGCGTCGGGACAGGGGGACAATACGAGCAGTACTTC. Full variable domain (remainder filled in from reference TRBV9 and TRBJ2-7): DSGVTQTPKHLITATGQRVTLRCSPRSGDLSVYWYQQSLDQGLQFLIQYYNGEERAKGNILERFSAQQFPDLHSELNLSSLELGDSALYFCASSVGTGGQYEQYFGPGTRLTVT.

This clonotype was found a few times. CDR3 DNA sequence: TGTGCCAGCAGTTACGGGCGGGGTGAGCAGTACTTC. It encodes CASSYGRGEQYF. This chain connects TRBV6-5 to TRBJ2-5, with D perhaps TRBD2 (6 bases). V lost 2 bases to trimming and J lost 11 bases, with 12 bases between them. The length of the CDR3 is 12 residues. The V gene's germline CDR1 is MNHEY and CDR2 SVGAGI.

This clonotype was observed a few times. The chain combines TRBV7-2 with TRBJ2-1; 13 nucleotides agree with TRBD2. Germline V gene data show CDR1 as SGHTA and CDR2 as FQGNSA. The CDR3 loop spans 17 amino acids. Germline trimming cut 2 bases from V and 6 bases from J; bases unmatched to any gene: 7. CDR3 nucleotides: TGTGCCAGCAGCTTAACCGGGACTAGCGGGGTTCTCAATGAGCAGTTCTTC. Its protein product is CASSLTGTSGVLNEQFF.

This clonotype was seen just once. This chain's CDR3 is CASSYFYRGPEAGELFF. The CDR3 DNA sequence: TGTGCCAGCAGTTACTTTTACAGGGGCCCCGAGGCCGGGGAGCTGTTTTTT. The chain links TRBV6-6 to TRBJ2-2, with TRBD1 identical over 7 bases. The CDR3 consists of 17 residues. Looked up from germline, CDR1 is MNHNY and CDR2 is SVGAGI (reference sequence). The V and J ends lost 1 base and 6 bases, in that order; junction bases with no gene match: 11.

This clonotype has just one count. The chain is built from TRBV6-1 and TRBJ2-7; 7 nucleotides line up with TRBD1. The DNA end is more similar to TRBJ2-4, so the J call may be wrong. The CDR3 contains 17 residues. Germline V lookup: CDR1 MNHNS, CDR2 SASEGT. CDR3 residues: CASSAHRTGLAKNIQYF. DNA of the CDR3: TGTGCCAGCAGTGCGCATAGGACAGGTTTAGCCAAAAACATTCAGTACTTC.

Worth noting for this clonotype: A much larger clone differs by one base, so this may be a read error. The chain links TRBV20-1 to TRBJ2-5; D assignment may be TRBD1 or TRBD2 (5 bases each). CDR3 size: 14 residues. The V end was cut by 3 bases, the J end by 5 bases, with 16 bases between. Germline values: CDR1 DFQATT, CDR2 SNEGSKA (reference sequence). This CDR3 reads CSARTGAGWETQYF. DNA for the CDR3: TGCAGTGCTAGGACCGGGGCAGGGTGGGAGACCCAGTACTTC.

This clonotype was counted only a few times. The J gene is TRBJ2-3, the V gene TRBV7-2; D perhaps matches TRBD2 (6 bases). The V gene's germline CDR1 is SGHTA and CDR2 FQGNSA. V was shortened by 1 base and J by 4 bases, with 12 bases between the two germline ends. The CDR3 spans 15 residues. CDR3 coding DNA: TGTGCCAGCAGCTTAGACGGGGGAAGGTCAGATACGCAGTATTTT. Translating gives CASSLDGGRSDTQYF.

The rearrangement links TRBV14 to TRBJ2-7; D call uncertain. Germline lookup yields CDR1 SGHDN and CDR2 FVKESK. This CDR3 is 11 amino acids long. V was shortened by 3 bases and J by 6 bases, with 6 bases between the two germline ends. CDR3 nucleotide sequence: TGTGCCAGCAGCCAGCTGTGCGAGCAGTACTTC. This gives the protein CASSQLCEQYF.

In its sample, this clonotype was seen a few times. Here the CDR3 DNA reads TGCAGTGCTTACGGGTTTCTGGGGGGCAGCTTCAATGAGCAGTTCTTC. It yields the protein CSAYGFLGGSFNEQFF. The chain couples TRBV20-1 to TRBJ2-1, with D perhaps matching TRBD1 or TRBD2 (6 bases each). This CDR3 spans 16 amino acids. Germline V gene lookup returns CDR1 DFQATT and CDR2 SNEGSKA (reference sequence). Trimming cost V 5 bases and J 6 bases, with 23 bases left between them.

The chain carries TRBV5-1 and TRBJ2-4; no reliable D call. The germline V gene encodes CDR1 SGHRS and CDR2 YFSETQ. Trimming shortened V by 3 bases and J by 0 bases, and 19 bases separated the two germline ends. CDR3 length: 18 amino acids. The CDR3 DNA reads as TGCGCCAGCAGCTCCAAACCGGGCACTAACACAGCCAAAAACATTCAGTACTTC. This codes for CASSSKPGTNTAKNIQYF.

The CDR3 DNA follows: TGTGCCAGCAGTTTAACGGCAGATTGGTCCTACGAGCAGTACTTC. Amino acid sequence: CASSLTADWSYEQYF. The genes are TRBV28 and TRBJ2-7, with unresolved D. Germline-derived CDR1 and CDR2 are MDHEN and SYDVKM. Trimming shortened V by 2 bases and J by 1 base, and 12 bases separated the two germline ends. The CDR3 loop spans 15 amino acids.

This clonotype has just one count. The gene calls are TRBV24-1 and TRBJ2-3; 8 nucleotides match TRBD2. With 5 bases clipped from V and 11 bases from J, the junction kept 11 bases outside the gene matches. This CDR3 is 14 amino acids long. The germline CDR1 and CDR2 sequences are KGHDR and SFDVKD. The CDR3 reads CATSGWAGGGKQYF. The CDR3 DNA reads TGTGCCACCAGTGGTTGGGCGGGGGGCGGGAAGCAGTATTTT.